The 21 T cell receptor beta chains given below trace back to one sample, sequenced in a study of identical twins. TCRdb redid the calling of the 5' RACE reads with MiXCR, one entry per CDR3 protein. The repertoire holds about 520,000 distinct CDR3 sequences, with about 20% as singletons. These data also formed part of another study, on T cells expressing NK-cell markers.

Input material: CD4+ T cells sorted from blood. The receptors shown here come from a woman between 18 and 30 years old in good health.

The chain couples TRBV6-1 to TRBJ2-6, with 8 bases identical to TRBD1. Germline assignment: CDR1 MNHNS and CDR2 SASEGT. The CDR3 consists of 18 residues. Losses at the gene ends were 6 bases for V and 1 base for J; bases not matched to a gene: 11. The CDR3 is CASSRVGTGFSGANVLTF. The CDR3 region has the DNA TGTGCCAGCAGCCGTGTAGGGACAGGCTTTTCTGGGGCCAACGTCCTGACTTTC.

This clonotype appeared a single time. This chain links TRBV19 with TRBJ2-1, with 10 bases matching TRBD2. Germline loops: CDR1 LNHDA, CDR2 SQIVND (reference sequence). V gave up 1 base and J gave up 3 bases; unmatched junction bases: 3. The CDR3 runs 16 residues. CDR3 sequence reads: CASSIGLAGDYNEQFF. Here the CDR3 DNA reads TGTGCCAGTAGTATAGGGCTAGCGGGGGACTACAATGAGCAGTTCTTC.

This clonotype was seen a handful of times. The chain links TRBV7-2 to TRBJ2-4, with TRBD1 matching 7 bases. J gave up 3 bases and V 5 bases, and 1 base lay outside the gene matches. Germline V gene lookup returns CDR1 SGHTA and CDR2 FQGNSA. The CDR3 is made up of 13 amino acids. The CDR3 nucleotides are TGTGCCAGCAGCCGGGACAGCAAAAACATTCAGTACTTC. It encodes CASSRDSKNIQYF.

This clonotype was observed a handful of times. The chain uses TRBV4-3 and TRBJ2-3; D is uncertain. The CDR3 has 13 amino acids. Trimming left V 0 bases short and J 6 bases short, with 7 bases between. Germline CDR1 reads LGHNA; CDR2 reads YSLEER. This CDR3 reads CASSQDMGDTQYF. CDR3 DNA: TGCGCCAGCAGCCAAGATATGGGGGATACGCAGTATTTT.

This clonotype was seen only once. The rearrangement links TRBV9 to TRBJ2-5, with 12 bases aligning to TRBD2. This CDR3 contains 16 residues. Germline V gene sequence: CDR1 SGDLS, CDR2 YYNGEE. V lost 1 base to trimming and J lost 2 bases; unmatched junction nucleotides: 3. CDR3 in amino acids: CASSVPLAGGQETQYF. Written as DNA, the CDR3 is TGTGCCAGCAGCGTACCCCTAGCGGGGGGGCAAGAGACCCAGTACTTC. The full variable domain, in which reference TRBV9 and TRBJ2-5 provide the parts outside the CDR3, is DSGVTQTPKHLITATGQRVTLRCSPRSGDLSVYWYQQSLDQGLQFLIQYYNGEERAKGNILERFSAQQFPDLHSELNLSSLELGDSALYFCASSVPLAGGQETQYFGPGTRLLVL.

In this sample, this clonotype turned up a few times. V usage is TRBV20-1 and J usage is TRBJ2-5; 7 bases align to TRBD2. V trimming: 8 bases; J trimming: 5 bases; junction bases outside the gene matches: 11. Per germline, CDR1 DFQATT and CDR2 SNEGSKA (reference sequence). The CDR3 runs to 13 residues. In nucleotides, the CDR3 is TGCAGTCCTCCAGCCCAGGGAGGGGAGACCCAGTACTTC. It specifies CSPPAQGGETQYF.

CDR3 sequence (DNA): TGTGCCACCAGCCGCGGTCCAGATACGCAGTATTTT. This gives the protein CATSRGPDTQYF. The chain uses TRBV15 and TRBJ2-3; D unclear. The CDR3 runs 12 residues. The V gene's germline CDR1 is LNHNV and CDR2 YYDKDF (reference sequence). V dropped 5 bases and J dropped 4 bases, with 7 bases sitting between them.

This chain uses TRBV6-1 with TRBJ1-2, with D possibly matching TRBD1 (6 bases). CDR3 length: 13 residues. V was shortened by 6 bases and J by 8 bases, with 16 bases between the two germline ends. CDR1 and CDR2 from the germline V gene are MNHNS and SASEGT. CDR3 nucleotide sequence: TGTGCCAGCAGCTCGGACACCGGGGGCGGCTACACCTTC. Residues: CASSSDTGGGYTF.

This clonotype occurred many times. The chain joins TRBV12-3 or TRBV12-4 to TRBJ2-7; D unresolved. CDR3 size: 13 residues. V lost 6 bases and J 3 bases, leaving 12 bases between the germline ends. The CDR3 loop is CASSFLIDYEQYF. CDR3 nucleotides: TGTGCCAGCAGCTTCCTGATAGACTACGAGCAGTACTTC.

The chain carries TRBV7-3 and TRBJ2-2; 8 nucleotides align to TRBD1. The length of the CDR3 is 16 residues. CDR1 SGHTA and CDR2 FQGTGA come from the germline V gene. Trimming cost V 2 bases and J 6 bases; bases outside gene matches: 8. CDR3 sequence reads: CASSLRTGGFPGELFF. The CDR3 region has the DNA TGTGCCAGCAGCTTACGTACAGGGGGGTTCCCCGGGGAGCTGTTTTTT.

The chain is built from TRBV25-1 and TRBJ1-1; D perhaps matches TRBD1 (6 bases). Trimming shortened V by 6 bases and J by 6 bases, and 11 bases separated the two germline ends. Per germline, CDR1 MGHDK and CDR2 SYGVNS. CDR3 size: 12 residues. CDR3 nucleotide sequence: TGTGCCAGCAGGGCGGACAGATCTGAAGCTTTCTTT. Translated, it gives CASRADRSEAFF.

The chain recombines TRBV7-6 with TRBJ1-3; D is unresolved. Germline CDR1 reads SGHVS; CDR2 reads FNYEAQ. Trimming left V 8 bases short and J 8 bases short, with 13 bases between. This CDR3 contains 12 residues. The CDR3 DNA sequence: TGTGCCAGCTCTTCCGCGTCGGACACCATATATTTT. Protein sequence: CASSSASDTIYF.

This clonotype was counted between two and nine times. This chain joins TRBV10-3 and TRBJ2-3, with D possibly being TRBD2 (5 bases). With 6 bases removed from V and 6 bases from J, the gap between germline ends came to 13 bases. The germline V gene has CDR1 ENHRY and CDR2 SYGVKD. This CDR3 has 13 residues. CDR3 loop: CAIRVAGIDTQYF. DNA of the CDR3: TGTGCCATCAGGGTTGCGGGTATCGATACGCAGTATTTT.

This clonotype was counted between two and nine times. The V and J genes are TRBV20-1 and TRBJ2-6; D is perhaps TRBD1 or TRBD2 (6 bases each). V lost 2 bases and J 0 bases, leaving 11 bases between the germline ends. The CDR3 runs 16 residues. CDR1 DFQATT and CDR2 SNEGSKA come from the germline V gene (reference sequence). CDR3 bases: TGCAGTGCTAGATACAGGGACTTCTCTGGGGCCAACGTCCTGACTTTC. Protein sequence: CSARYRDFSGANVLTF.

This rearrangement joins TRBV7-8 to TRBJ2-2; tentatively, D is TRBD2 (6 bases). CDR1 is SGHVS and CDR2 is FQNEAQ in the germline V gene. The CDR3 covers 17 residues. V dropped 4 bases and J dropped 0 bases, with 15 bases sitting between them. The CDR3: CASSSWDLRANTGELFF. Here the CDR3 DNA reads TGTGCCAGCAGCTCCTGGGACTTAAGAGCGAACACCGGGGAGCTGTTTTTT.

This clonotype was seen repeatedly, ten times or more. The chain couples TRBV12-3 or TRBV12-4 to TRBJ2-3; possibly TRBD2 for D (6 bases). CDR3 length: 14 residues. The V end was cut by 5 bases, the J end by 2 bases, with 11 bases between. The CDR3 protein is CASSAWTITDTQYF. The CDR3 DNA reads TGTGCCAGCAGTGCCTGGACTATCACAGATACGCAGTATTTT.

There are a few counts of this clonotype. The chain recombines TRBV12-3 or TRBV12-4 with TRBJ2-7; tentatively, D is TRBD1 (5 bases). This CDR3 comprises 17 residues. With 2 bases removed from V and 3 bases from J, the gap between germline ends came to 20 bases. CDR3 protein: CASSLTGWGSDNYEQYF. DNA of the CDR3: TGTGCCAGCAGTTTAACTGGGTGGGGCAGCGATAACTACGAGCAGTACTTC.

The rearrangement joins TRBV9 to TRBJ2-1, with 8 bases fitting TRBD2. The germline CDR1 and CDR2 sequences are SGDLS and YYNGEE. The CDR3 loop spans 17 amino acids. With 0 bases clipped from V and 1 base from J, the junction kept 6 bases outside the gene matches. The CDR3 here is CASSVVGIAGSYNEQFF. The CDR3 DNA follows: TGTGCCAGCAGCGTAGTGGGAATAGCGGGGTCCTACAATGAGCAGTTCTTC.

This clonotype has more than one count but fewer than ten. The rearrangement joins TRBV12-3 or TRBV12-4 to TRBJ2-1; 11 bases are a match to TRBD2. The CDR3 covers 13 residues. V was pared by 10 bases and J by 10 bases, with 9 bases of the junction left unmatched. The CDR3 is CATGGLAEEEQFF. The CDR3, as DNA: TGTGCCACCGGGGGACTAGCGGAAGAAGAGCAGTTCTTC.

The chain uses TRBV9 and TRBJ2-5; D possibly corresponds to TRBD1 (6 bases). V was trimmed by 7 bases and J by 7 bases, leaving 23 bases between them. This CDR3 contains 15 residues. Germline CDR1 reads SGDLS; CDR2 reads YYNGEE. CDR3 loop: CASSQGTSADGTQYF. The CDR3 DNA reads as TGTGCCAGCTCCCAGGGGACCTCTGCGGACGGGACCCAGTACTTC.

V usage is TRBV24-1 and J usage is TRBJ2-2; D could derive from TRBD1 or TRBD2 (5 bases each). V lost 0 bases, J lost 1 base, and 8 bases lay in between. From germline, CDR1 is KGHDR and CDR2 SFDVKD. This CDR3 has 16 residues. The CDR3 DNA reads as TGTGCCACCAGTGATTTGAGGGACCGGAACACCGGGGAGCTGTTTTTT. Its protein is CATSDLRDRNTGELFF.